This T cell receptor beta chain was captured in a study of shared clonotypes between healthy human individuals. At the level of the study: The cohort comprised a couple of women and a few men. Their ages spanned 18 to 49 years.

Per germline, CDR1 SGHDT and CDR2 YYEEEE. The CDR3 runs to 14 residues. V was shortened by 6 bases and J by 3 bases, with 15 bases between the two germline ends. Naive-designated CD8 cells lacked CD45RO, were positively enriched for CCR7, and omitted terminally differentiated effector memory CD45RA+ cells. Replicate PCRs run on sorted subsets employed roughly 190 ng DNA, approximately 30,000 T cell genomes. As originally analysed: ImmunoSEQ gave junction-only sequences without quality scores, so filtering differed. Produced via immunoSEQ multiplex PCR; TCRdb's table is partial and in-frame only. V and J calls and clone size come straight from that table; D and trimming were deduced from the DNA. The sample lists about 2 million clones; about 95% were seen once.

The receptor comes from a man younger than 35 in good health. J is TRBJ1-1 and V is TRBV5-6; no definite D call. The sample taken for sequencing was naive CD8+ T cells sorted from blood. CDR3 region: CASTYSRLYTEAFF. The DNA for the CDR3 is TGTGCCAGCACCTACAGTCGTTTGTACACTGAAGCTTTCTTT.